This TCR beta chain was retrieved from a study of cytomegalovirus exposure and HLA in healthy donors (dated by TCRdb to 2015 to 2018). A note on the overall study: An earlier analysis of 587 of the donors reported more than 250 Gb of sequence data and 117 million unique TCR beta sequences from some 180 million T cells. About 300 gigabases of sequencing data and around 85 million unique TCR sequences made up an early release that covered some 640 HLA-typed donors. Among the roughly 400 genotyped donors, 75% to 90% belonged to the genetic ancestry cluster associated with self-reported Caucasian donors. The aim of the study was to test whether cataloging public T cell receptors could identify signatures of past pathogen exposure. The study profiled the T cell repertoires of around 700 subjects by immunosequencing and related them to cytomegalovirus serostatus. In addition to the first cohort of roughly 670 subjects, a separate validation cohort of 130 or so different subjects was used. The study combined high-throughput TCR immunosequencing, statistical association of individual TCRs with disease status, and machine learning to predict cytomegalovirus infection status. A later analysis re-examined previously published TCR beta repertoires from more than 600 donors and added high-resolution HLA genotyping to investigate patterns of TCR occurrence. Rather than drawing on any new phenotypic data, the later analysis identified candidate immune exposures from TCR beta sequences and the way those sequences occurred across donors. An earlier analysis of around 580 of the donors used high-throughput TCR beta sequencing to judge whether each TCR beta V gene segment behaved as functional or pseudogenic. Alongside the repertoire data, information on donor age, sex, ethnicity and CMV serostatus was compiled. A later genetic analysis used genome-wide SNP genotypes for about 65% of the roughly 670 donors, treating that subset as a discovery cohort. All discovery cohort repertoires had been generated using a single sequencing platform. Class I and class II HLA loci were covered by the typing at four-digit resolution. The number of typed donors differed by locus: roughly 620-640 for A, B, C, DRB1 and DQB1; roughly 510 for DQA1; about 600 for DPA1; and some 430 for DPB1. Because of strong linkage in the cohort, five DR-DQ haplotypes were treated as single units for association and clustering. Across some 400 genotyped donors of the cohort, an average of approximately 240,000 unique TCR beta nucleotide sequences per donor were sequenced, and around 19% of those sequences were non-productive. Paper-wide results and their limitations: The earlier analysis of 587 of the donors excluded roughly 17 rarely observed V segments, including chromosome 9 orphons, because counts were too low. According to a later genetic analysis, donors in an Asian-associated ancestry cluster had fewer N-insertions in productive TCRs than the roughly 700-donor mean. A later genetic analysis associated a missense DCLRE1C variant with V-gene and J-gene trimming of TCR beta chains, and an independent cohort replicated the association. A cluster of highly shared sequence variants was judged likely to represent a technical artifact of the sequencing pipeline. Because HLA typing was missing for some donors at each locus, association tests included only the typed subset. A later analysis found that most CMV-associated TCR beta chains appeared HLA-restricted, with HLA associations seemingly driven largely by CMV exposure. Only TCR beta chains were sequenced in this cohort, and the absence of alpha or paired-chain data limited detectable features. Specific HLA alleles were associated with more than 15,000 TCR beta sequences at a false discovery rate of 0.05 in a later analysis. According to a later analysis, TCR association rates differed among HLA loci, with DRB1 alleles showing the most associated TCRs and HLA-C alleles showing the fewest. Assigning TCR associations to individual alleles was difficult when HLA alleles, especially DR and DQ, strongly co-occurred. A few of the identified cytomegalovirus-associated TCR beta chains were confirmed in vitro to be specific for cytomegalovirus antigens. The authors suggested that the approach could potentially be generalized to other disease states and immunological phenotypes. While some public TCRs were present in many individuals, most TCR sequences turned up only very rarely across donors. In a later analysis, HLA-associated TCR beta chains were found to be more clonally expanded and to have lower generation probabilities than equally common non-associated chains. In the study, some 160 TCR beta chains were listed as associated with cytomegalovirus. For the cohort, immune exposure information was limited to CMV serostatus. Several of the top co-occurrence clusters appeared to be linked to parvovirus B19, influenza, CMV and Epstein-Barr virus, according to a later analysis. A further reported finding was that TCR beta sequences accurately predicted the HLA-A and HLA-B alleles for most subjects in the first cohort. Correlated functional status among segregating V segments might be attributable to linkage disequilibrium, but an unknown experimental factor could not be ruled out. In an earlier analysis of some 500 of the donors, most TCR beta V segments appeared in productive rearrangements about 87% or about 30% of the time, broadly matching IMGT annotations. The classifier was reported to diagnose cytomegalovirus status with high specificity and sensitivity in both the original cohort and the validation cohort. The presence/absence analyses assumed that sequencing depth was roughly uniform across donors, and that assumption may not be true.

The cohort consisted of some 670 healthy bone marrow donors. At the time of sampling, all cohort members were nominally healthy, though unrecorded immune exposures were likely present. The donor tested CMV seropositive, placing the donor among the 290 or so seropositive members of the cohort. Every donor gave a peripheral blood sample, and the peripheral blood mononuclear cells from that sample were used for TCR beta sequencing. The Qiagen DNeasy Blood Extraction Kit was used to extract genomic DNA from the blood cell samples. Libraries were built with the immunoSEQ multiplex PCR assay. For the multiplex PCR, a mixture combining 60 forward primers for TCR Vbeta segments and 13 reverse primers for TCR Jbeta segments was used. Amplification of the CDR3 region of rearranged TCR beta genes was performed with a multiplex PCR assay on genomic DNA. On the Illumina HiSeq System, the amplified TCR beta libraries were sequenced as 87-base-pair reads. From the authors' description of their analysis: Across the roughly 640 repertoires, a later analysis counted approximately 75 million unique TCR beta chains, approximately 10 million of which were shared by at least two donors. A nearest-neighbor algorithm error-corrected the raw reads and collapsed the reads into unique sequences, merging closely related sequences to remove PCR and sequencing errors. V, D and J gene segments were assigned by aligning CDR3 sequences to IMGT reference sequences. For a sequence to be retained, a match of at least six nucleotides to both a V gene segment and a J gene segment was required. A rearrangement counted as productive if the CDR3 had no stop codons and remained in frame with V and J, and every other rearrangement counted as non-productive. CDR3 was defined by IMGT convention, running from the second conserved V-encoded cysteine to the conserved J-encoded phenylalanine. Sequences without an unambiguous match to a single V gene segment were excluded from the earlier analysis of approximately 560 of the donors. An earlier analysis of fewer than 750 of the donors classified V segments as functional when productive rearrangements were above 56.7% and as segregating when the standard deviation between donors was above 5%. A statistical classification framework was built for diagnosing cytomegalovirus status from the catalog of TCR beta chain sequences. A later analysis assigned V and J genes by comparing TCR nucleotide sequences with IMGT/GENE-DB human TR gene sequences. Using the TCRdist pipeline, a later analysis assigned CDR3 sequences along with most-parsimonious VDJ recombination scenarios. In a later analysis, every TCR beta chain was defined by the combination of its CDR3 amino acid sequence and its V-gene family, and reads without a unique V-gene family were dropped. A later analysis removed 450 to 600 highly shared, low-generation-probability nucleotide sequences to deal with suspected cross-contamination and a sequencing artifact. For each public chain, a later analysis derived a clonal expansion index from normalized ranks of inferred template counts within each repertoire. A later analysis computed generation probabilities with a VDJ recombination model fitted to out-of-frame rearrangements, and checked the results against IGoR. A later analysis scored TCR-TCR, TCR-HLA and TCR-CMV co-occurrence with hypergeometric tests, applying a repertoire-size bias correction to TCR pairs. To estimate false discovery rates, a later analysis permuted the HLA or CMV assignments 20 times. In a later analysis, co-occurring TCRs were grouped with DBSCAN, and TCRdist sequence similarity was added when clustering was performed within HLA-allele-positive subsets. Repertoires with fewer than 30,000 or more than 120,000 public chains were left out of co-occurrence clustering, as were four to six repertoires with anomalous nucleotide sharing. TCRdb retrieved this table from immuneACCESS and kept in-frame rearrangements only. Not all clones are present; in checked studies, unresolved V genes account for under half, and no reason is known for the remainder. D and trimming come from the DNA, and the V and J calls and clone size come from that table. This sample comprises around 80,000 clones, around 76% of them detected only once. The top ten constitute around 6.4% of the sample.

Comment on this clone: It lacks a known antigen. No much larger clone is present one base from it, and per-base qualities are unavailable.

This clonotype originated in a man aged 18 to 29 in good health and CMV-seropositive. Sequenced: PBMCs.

The nucleotide sequence is given as TGCGCCAGCAGCCAAGTTCAGGGGGCTACTGAAGCTTTCTTT. Translated, this is CASSQVQGATEAFF. The V and J genes are TRBV4-1 and TRBJ1-1; TRBD1 lines up with 8 middle nucleotides. Reading from cysteine to phenylalanine, the CDR3 counts 14 amino acids. The kept DNA is CDR3 alone, 42 bases in frame from the first base. Based on the germline V gene, the CDR1 and CDR2 sequences are MGHRA and YSYEKL. V trim: 1 base; J trim: 5 bases; unmatched bases: 3.